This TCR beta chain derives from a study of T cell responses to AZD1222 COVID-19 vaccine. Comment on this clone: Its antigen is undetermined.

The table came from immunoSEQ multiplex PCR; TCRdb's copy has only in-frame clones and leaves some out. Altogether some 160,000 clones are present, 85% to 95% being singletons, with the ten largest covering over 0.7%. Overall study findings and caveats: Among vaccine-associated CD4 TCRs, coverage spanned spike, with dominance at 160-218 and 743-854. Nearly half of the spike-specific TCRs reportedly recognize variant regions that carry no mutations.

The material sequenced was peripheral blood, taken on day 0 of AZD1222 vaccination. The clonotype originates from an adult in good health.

This CDR3 is CASSPPGGGQYNEQFF. The CDR3 nucleotides are TGTGCCAGCAGCCCTCCCGGCGGGGGACAGTACAATGAGCAGTTCTTC. The V and J genes are TRBV4-2 and TRBJ2-1; D may be TRBD1 or TRBD2 (7 bases each). The CDR3 extends over 16 amino acids. Trimming removed 4 bases from V and 4 bases from J, with 17 bases in between. In germline, CDR1 is LGHNA, CDR2 YNFKEQ.